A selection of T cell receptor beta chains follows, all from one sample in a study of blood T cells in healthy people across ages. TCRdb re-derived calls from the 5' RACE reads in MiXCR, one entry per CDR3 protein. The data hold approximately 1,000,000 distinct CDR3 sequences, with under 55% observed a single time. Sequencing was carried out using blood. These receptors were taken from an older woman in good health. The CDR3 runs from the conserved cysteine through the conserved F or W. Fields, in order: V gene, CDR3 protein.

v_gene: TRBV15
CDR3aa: CATSPSRWDTQYF

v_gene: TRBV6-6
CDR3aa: CAGSLWVGPLYGYTF

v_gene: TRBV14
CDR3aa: CASSQPGIQETQYF

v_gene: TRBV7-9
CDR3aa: CASSLSDVNYGYTF

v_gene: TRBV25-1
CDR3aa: CASSEFIGPSTDTQYF

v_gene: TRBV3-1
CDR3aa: CASSQERGLAGVLETQYF

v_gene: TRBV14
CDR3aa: CASSHPPSGRVYNEQFF

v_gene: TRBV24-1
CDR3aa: CATSRTSGTGELFF

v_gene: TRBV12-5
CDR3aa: CASPATGDNEQFF

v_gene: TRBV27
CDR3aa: CASSTTVLQTSSRGNIQYF

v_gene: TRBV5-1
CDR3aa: CASSLSSGTSNEQFF

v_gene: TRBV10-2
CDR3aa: CATREGFGTDTQYF

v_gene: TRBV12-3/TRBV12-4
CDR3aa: CASRRMEAGVGDTQYF

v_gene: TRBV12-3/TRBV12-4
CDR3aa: CASNPYDRVADTQYF

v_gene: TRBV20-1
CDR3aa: CSAREILDTQYF

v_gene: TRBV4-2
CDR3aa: CASSQEGPSEQYF

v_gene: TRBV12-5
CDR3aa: CASGLVIAGGNEQFF

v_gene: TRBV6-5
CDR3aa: CASSYATGGGETQYF

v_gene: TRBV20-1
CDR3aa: CSARQGAYGSYTF

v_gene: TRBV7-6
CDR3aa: CASSLEGKETQYF

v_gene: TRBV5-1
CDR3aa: CASSLRGTDTQYF

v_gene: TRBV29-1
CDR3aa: CSAGTSYEQYF

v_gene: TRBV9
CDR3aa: CASSVATGYEQYF

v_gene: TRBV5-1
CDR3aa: CASSLAPGKTQYF

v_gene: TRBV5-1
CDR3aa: CASSRETYEQYF

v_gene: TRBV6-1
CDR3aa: CASCYVGGTDTQYF

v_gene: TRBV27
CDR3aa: CASSFPGREQFF

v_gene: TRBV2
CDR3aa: CASSVPRGRTDTQYF

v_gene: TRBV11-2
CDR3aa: CASSSGTSGPYEQYF

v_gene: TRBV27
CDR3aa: CASSLPAPPLIRGYTF

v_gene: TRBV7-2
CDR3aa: CASSLVGGGGGRETQYF

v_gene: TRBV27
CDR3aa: CASSFNLAGDLDTQYF

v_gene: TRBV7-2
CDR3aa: CASSTSGSTAEQYF

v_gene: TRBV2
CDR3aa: CASTKGDRGPYEQYF

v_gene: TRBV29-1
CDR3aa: CSADPGTSEGYEQFF

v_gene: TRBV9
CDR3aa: CASSVGQGLGGSSYNEQFF

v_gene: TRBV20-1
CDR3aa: CRASSPPDTQYF

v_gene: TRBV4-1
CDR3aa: CASSERTGSMNTEAFF

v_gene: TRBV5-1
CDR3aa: CASSLYSGGQQTQYF

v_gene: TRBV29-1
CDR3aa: CSVRTPSATNEKLFF

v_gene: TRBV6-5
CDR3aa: CASSYFPGLAGGEQYF

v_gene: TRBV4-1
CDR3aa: CASSHPAGWDEQFF

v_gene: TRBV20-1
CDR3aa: CSARTGSNNQPQHF

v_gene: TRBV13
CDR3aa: CASSLAGDGTNYGYTF

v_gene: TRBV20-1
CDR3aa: CSARLAVTRYNEQYF

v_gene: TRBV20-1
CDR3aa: CSAGETGGAYEQYF